Below are 26 T cell receptor beta chains sequenced from a single sample in a study of blood T cells in healthy people across ages. A J-beta primer mix and a sample-barcoded 5' primer were used in a second PCR of roughly 6 to 11 cycles. TCRdb ran MiXCR on the 5' RACE reads and lists one entry per CDR3 protein. This sample has over 1,500,000 distinct CDR3 sequences, with 30% to 40% found just once. Sequencing input: blood. The receptor source for this set is a human donor in good health.

V is TRBV15 and J is TRBJ2-1; D is unresolved. The better agreement between TRBJ2-7 and the DNA end casts doubt on the J call. CDR1 and CDR2 from the germline V gene are LNHNV and YYDKDF (reference sequence). The CDR3 is made up of 15 amino acids. CDR3 residues: CATSRGVYSYNEQYF. CDR3 nucleotide sequence: TGTGCCACCAGCAGAGGGGTCTATTCCTACAATGAGCAGTACTTC.

The J gene is TRBJ1-2, the V gene TRBV9; TRBD1 agrees at 10 bases. The germline V gene has CDR1 SGDLS and CDR2 YYNGEE. The CDR3 length is 16 residues. J gave up 2 bases and V 0 bases, and 4 bases lay outside the gene matches. The CDR3 bases are TGTGCCAGCAGCGTAGCGGGGACAGGGGCAAACTATGGCTACACCTTC. Its protein is CASSVAGTGANYGYTF.

About this clonotype: Sequence at one end of the junction differs from germline and may be a read error. The V and J genes are TRBV19 and TRBJ1-4; D gene unclear. The germline V gene has CDR1 LNHDA and CDR2 SQIVND (reference sequence). This CDR3 contains 16 residues. In DNA, the CDR3 is TGTGCCAGTAGCATAGCCCCAGGTCTGTTCAATGAAAAACTGTTTTTT. Residues: CASSIAPGLFNEKLFF.

On this clonotype: This may be a read error: a much more frequent sequence differs by one nucleotide. The chain employs TRBV20-1 and TRBJ2-3; D ambiguous. This CDR3 is built from 12 residues. Germline CDR1 reads DFQATT; CDR2 reads SNEGSKA (reference sequence). CDR3 region: CSARTGTDTRYF. CDR3 DNA: TGCAGTGCGAGGACGGGCACAGATACGCGGTATTTT.

The rearrangement joins TRBV12-5 to TRBJ2-1, with D perhaps matching TRBD2 (6 bases). The germline CDR1 and CDR2 sequences are LGHNT and FRNRAP. The V end was cut by 2 bases, the J end by 10 bases, with 12 bases between. There are 13 residues in the CDR3. CDR3 protein: CASGLSGTSEQFF. The CDR3 DNA reads as TGTGCTAGTGGTTTGTCTGGGACTTCAGAGCAGTTCTTC.

The chain couples TRBV3-1 to TRBJ1-2; TRBD1 is a possible D gene (5 bases). The CDR3 totals 15 residues. The germline CDR1 and CDR2 sequences are LGHDT and YNNKEL (reference sequence). Trimming removed 5 bases from V and 1 base from J, with 14 bases in between. The CDR3, as DNA: TGTGCCAGCAGCTCTCTCAGGGAGCATAACTATGGCTACACCTTC. It encodes CASSSLREHNYGYTF.

This clonotype was counted between two and nine times. A junction boundary mismatches the germline segment, possibly from a read error. This chain joins TRBV27 and TRBJ2-3; 8 bases agree with TRBD1. Germline assignment: CDR1 MNHEY and CDR2 SMNVEV (reference sequence). The CDR3 covers 15 residues. CDR3 in amino acids: CASLTGRGQTDAQYF. The CDR3 DNA reads TGTGCCAGCTTAACGGGCAGGGGGCAAACAGATGCGCAGTATTTT.

The genes are TRBV4-2 and TRBJ1-2; D not certain. The CDR3 is 13 amino acids. Trimming stripped 0 bases from V and 10 bases from J, with 12 bases between. Germline V gene data show CDR1 as LGHNA and CDR2 as YNFKEQ. The DNA for the CDR3 is TGTGCCAGCAGCCAAGATGGCCTTGCTTACTACACCTTC. Protein sequence: CASSQDGLAYYTF.

V and J are TRBV13 and TRBJ2-4, with TRBD2 matching 10 bases. The ends lost 3 bases at V and 13 bases at J; junction bases unmatched: 15. Germline CDR1 and CDR2: PRHDT and FYEKMQ (reference sequence). CDR3 length equals 16 residues. The CDR3 sequence is CASSFQRGGRINEQYF. DNA of the CDR3: TGTGCCAGCAGCTTTCAGCGGGGGGGCCGGATAAATGAGCAGTACTTC.

Notes on this clonotype: A junction end diverges from the germline sequence, so it may reflect a read error. The V and J genes are TRBV28 and TRBJ2-1; D is unresolved. This CDR3 is built from 15 residues. Germline values: CDR1 MDHEN, CDR2 SYDVKM. In nucleotides, the CDR3 is TGTGCCAGCAGTTTACTTCGGCAGACGTACAATGGGCAGTTCTTC. Translation gives CASSLLRQTYNGQFF.

The chain carries TRBV6-5 and TRBJ2-7; 9 bases agree with TRBD1. CDR3 length: 15 residues. Germline V gives CDR1 MNHEY, CDR2 SVGAGI. V dropped 4 bases and J dropped 3; count of bases not matched to a gene: 7. The CDR3 sequence: CASSFPGQGYYEQYF. The CDR3 nucleotides are TGTGCCAGCAGTTTTCCGGGACAGGGTTACTACGAGCAGTACTTC.

The rearrangement uses TRBV28 and TRBJ1-1; maybe TRBD1 (6 bases). The V gene lost 10 bases and the J gene lost 5 bases, with 17 bases spanning the gap. The CDR3 has 13 amino acids. Germline values: CDR1 MDHEN, CDR2 SYDVKM. The CDR3 loop reads CATFLGGRTEAFF. For the CDR3, the DNA is TGTGCCACCTTTCTAGGGGGGAGAACTGAAGCTTTCTTT. Complete variable domain (other parts from reference TRBV28 and TRBJ1-1): DVKVTQSSRYLVKRTGEKVFLECVQDMDHENMFWYRQDPGLGLRLIYFSYDVKMKEKGDIPEGYSVSREKKERFSLILESASTNQTSMYLCATFLGGRTEAFFGQGTRLTVV.

V is TRBV12-3 or TRBV12-4 and J is TRBJ1-1; TRBD1 matches at 8 bases. The CDR3 loop spans 15 amino acids. Trimming cost V 6 bases and J 1 base; bases outside gene matches: 7. The CDR3 sequence is CASSRAGGTNTEAFF. The CDR3 region has the DNA TGTGCCAGCAGCCGAGCAGGGGGCACGAACACTGAAGCTTTCTTT.

CDR3 loop: CASSYRISGYGYTF. CDR3 bases: TGTGCCAGCAGTTATAGGATTTCGGGCTATGGCTACACCTTC. The chain has TRBV12-3 or TRBV12-4 and TRBJ1-2; unclear D gene. The CDR3 contains 14 residues. The V gene lost 4 bases and the J gene lost 4 bases, with 13 bases spanning the gap.

In this sample, this clonotype turned up a few times. The genes are TRBV20-1 and TRBJ2-2, with D uncertain. CDR1 and CDR2 (germline): DFQATT, SNEGSKA (reference sequence). The CDR3 is made up of 14 amino acids. The V gene lost 0 bases and the J gene lost 5 bases, with 10 bases spanning the gap. CDR3 region: CSARDRVGTGELFF. CDR3 nucleotides: TGCAGTGCTAGAGACCGCGTAGGGACCGGGGAGCTGTTTTTT.

The genes are TRBV5-1 and TRBJ1-4; 9 bases match TRBD1. J was trimmed by 5 bases and V by 1 base; bases with no gene match: 3. Germline-derived CDR1 and CDR2 are SGHRS and YFSETQ. The CDR3 contains 15 residues. In nucleotides, the CDR3 is TGCGCCAGCAGCTTGTTAGGGACAGGGAATGAAAAACTGTTTTTT. As protein: CASSLLGTGNEKLFF. Supplemented by reference TRBV5-1 and TRBJ1-4, the full variable domain reads KAGVTQTPRYLIKTRGQQVTLSCSPISGHRSVSWYQQTPGQGLQFLFEYFSETQRNKGNFPGRFSGRQFSNSRSEMNVSTLELGDSALYLCASSLLGTGNEKLFFGSGTQLSVL.

This clonotype was detected only a few times. The chain couples TRBV20-1 to TRBJ2-7, with D unclear. The germline V and J ends were trimmed by 4 bases and 3 bases, with 10 bases remaining between them. The CDR3 contains 12 residues. The germline CDR1 and CDR2 sequences are DFQATT and SNEGSKA (reference sequence). For the CDR3, the DNA is TGCAGTGCTACGAACACGCTCTACGAGCAGTACTTC. Translated, it gives CSATNTLYEQYF.

The rearrangement links TRBV12-3 or TRBV12-4 to TRBJ2-7; 7 positions match TRBD1. V gave up 7 bases and J gave up 6 bases; unmatched junction bases: 18. The CDR3 has 16 amino acids. The CDR3, as DNA: TGTGCCAGCACCGCACGGGTACCTGGGACAGAGGCCGAGCAGTACTTC. Translation gives CASTARVPGTEAEQYF.

This clonotype came up a few times. V and J are TRBV6-4 and TRBJ1-6; D is perhaps TRBD1 (5 bases). Germline CDR1 MRHNA, CDR2 SNTAGT. V was cut by 3 bases and J by 7 bases, with 10 bases left in between. CDR3 length: 14 residues. The CDR3 protein is CASSDGAANSPLHF. The CDR3 DNA reads as TGTGCCAGCAGTGATGGGGCAGCCAATTCACCCCTCCACTTT.

The V and J genes are TRBV7-6 and TRBJ2-1, with D perhaps matching TRBD1 or TRBD2 (5 bases each). The V and J ends lost 4 bases and 4 bases respectively, with 11 bases between them. CDR3 length: 14 residues. CDR1 and CDR2 (germline): SGHVS, FNYEAQ. The CDR3 DNA reads TGTGCCAGCAGCTCGGGACCGCGTTACAATGAGCAGTTCTTC. This sequence encodes CASSSGPRYNEQFF.

This clonotype has more than one count but fewer than ten. This rearrangement joins TRBV4-1 to TRBJ2-1; D is perhaps TRBD1 or TRBD2 (5 bases each). The CDR3 sequence is 15 residues long. Per germline, CDR1 MGHRA and CDR2 YSYEKL. Trimming took 4 bases from V and 10 from J, leaving 20 bases between them. CDR3 DNA sequence: TGCGCCAGCAGCCCGCACGGGACGGCCCAGGAAGAGCAGTTCTTC. The encoded protein is CASSPHGTAQEEQFF.

The rearrangement links TRBV12-5 to TRBJ2-4; D is perhaps TRBD1 or TRBD2 (5 bases each). Germline V gives CDR1 LGHNT, CDR2 FRNRAP. The V end was cut by 6 bases, the J end by 7 bases, with 13 bases between. This CDR3 is built from 13 residues. As DNA, the CDR3 is TGTGCTAGTGGCCCCTGGGGGATGAACATTCAGTACTTC. Translating it yields CASGPWGMNIQYF.

Many counts were recorded for this clonotype. The genes are TRBV29-1 and TRBJ1-1; TRBD1 is a possible D gene (6 bases). This CDR3 spans 13 amino acids. In germline, CDR1 is SQVTM, CDR2 ANQGSEA. With 4 bases removed from V and 0 bases from J, the gap between germline ends came to 9 bases. The CDR3 sequence: CSVGGRLNTEAFF. Here the CDR3 DNA reads TGCAGCGTTGGGGGGCGATTGAACACTGAAGCTTTCTTT.

J is TRBJ1-2 and V is TRBV4-2, with a possible D match to TRBD1 (6 bases). Germline CDR1 LGHNA, CDR2 YNFKEQ. V lost 1 base and J lost 7, with 10 bases in between. The CDR3 covers 13 residues. The CDR3 spells CASSQVGGGGYTF. CDR3 DNA sequence: TGTGCCAGCAGCCAAGTGGGGGGCGGTGGCTACACCTTC.

V gene TRBV6-2 or TRBV6-3 combines with J gene TRBJ1-2, with D unclear. V lost 7 bases to trimming and J lost 6 bases, with 15 bases between them. Germline V gene data show CDR1 as MNHEY and CDR2 as SVGEGT. The CDR3 sequence is 13 residues long. Written as DNA, the CDR3 is TGTGCCAGCAAACCGGGATCAATCGATGGCTACACCTTC. It yields the protein CASKPGSIDGYTF.

The rearrangement joins TRBV4-1 to TRBJ1-2; no definite D call. This CDR3 is built from 15 residues. Germline V lookup: CDR1 MGHRA, CDR2 YSYEKL. V dropped 4 bases and J dropped 1 base, with 13 bases sitting between them. The CDR3 nucleotides read TGCGCCAGCAGCCCCCCGGGGAGCGTTAACTATGGCTACACCTTC. It specifies CASSPPGSVNYGYTF.